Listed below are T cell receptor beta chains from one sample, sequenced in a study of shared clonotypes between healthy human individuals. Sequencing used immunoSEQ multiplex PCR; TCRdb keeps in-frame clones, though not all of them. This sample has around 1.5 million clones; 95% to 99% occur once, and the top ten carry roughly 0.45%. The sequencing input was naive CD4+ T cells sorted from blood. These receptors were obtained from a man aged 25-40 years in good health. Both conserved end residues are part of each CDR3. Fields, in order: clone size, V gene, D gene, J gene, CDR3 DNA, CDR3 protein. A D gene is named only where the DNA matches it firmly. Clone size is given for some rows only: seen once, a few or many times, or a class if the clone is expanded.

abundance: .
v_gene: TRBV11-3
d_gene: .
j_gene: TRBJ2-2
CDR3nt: TGTGCCAGCAGCTTATCCCAGGGAACCGGGGAGCTGTTTTTT
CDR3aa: CASSLSQGTGELFF

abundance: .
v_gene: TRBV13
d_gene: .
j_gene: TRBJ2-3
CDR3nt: TGTGCCAGCAGCCATCTAGGGGGCACCGTAGCGGAAGGGACAGATACGCAGTATTTT
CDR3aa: CASSHLGGTVAEGTDTQYF

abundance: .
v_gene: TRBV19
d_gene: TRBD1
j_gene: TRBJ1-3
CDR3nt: TGTGCCAGTACCTCCTGGCGGGACAGGGGACTCTACAACACCATATATTTT
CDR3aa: CASTSWRDRGLYNTIYF

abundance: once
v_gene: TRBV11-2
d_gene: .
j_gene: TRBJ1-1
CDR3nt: TGTGCCAGCAGCCTCAGCGATGGGGGCACTGAAGCTTTCTTT
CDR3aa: CASSLSDGGTEAFF

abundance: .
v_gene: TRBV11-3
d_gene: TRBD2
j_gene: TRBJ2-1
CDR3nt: TGTGCCAGCAGCTTCCGGACTAGCGGGGACAATGAGCAGTTCTTC
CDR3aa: CASSFRTSGDNEQFF

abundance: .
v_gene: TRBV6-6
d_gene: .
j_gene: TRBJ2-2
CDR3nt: TGTGCCAGCACTCAGACAAGCACCGGGGAGCTGTTTTTT
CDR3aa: CASTQTSTGELFF

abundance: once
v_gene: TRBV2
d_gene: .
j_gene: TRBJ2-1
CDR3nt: TGTGCCAGCCGGGACTCGGGCTCCTACAATGAGCAGTTCTTC
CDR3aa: CASRDSGSYNEQFF

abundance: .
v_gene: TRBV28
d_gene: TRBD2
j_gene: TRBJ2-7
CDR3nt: TGTGCCACACTTCCCCGACTTAGCGGGGTTCTGTACGAGCAGTACTTC
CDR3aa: CATLPRLSGVLYEQYF

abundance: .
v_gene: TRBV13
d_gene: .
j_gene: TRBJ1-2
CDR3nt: TGTGCCAGCAGCTTAGTAGGGACGGCTCTTCCTGGCTACACCTTC
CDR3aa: CASSLVGTALPGYTF

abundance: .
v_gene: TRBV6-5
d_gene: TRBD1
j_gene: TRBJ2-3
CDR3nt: TGTGCCAGCAGTTACTCCCCGGGACAGGCGCAGTATTTT
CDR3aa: CASSYSPGQAQYF

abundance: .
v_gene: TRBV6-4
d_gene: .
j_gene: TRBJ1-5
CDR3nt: TGTGCCAGCACGGACGGTAGGGTTATTCAGCCCCAGCATTTT
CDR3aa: CASTDGRVIQPQHF

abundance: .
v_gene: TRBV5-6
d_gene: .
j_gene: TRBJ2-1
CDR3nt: TGTGCCAGCAGCTTCGGCAGGGGGGATGAGCAGTTCTTC
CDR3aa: CASSFGRGDEQFF

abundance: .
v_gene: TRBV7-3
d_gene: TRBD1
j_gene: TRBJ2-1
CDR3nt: TGTGCCAGCAGCTTAGAGGCAGGGGGTAAGGAGCAGTTCTTC
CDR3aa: CASSLEAGGKEQFF

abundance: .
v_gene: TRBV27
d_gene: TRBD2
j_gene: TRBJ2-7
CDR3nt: TGTGCCAGCAGCCAGGGGTCAGCGGGAGGCCCCTACGAGCAGTACTTC
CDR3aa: CASSQGSAGGPYEQYF

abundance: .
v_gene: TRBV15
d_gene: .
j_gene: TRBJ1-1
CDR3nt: TGTGCCACCAGCAGAGAACGGCCGAACACTGAAGCTTTCTTT
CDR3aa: CATSRERPNTEAFF

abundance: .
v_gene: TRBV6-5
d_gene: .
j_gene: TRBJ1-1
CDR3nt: TGTGCCACCCAAAGGGAGAACACTGAAGCTTTCTTT
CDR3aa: CATQRENTEAFF

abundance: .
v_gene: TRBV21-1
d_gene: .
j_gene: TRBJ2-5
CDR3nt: TGTGCCAGCATGACCGCAGGGAGGCGCGAGACCCAGTACTTC
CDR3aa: CASMTAGRRETQYF

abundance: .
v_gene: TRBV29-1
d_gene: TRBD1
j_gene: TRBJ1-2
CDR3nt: TGCAGCGTTCGTGGACAGGGTCCCTATGGCTACACCTTC
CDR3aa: CSVRGQGPYGYTF

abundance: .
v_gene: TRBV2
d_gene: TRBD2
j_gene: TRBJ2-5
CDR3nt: TGTGCCAGCAGTGCGCATAGCGGGGGCGGAGAGACCCAGTACTTC
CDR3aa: CASSAHSGGGETQYF

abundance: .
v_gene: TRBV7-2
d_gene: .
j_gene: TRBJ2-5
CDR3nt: TGTGCCAGCAGTTCCCTCCCGAGATGGAAAGAGACCCAGTACTTC
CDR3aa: CASSSLPRWKETQYF

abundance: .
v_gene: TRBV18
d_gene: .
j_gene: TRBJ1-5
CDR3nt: TGTGCCAGCTCACCAGGGGACGAGCAGCCCCAGCATTTT
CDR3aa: CASSPGDEQPQHF

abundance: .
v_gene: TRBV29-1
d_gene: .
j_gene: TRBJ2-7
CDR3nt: TGCAGCGTTGGGTCGGACAGCCTCCTCTACGAGCAGTACTTC
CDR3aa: CSVGSDSLLYEQYF

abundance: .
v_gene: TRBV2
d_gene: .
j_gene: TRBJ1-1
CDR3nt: TGTGCCAGCAGTGGGCAGGGATTCTCTGAAGCTTTCTTT
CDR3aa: CASSGQGFSEAFF

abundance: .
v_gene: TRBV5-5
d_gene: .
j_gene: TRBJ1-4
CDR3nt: TGTGCCAGCAGCTTGAGTACGGGCCCAAATGAAAAACTGTTTTTT
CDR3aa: CASSLSTGPNEKLFF

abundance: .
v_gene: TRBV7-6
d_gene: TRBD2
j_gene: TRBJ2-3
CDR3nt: TGTGCCAGCAGCTTACTTACGGGAGGAAGCACAGATACGCAGTATTTT
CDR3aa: CASSLLTGGSTDTQYF

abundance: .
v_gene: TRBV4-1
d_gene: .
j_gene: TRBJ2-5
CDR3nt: TGCGCCAGCAGCCAAGATTGGACCTTAGAAACCCAGTACTTC
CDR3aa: CASSQDWTLETQYF

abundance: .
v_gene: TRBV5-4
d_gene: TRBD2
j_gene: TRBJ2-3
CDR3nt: TGTGCCAGCAGCTCCCGGGAGGGAAGCACAGATACGCAGTATTTT
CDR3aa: CASSSREGSTDTQYF

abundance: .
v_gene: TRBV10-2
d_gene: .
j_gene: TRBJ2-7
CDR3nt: TGCGCCAGCAGTGCGGCGCGGGTAGCCTACGAGCAGTACTTC
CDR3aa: CASSAARVAYEQYF

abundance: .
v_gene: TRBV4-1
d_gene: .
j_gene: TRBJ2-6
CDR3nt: TGCGCCAGCAGCCAAGAGGGGTCTGGGGCCAACGTCCTGACTTTC
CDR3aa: CASSQEGSGANVLTF

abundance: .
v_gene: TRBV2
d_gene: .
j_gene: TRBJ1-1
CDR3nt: TGTGCCAGCCAGTTGGAAGGGGACACTGAAGCTTTCTTT
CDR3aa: CASQLEGDTEAFF

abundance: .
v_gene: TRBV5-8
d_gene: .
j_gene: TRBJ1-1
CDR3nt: TGTGCCAGCAGCTTGAGGAGGGGGAACACTGAAGCTTTCTTT
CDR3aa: CASSLRRGNTEAFF

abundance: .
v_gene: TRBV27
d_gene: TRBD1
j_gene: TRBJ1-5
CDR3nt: TGTGCCAGCAGTTCCATCGGACAGGGGACCATCAATCAGCCCCAGCATTTT
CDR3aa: CASSSIGQGTINQPQHF

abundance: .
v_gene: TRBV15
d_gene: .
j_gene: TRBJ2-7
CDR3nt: TGTGCCACCAGCAGAGTTGGGTACGAGCAGTACTTC
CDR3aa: CATSRVGYEQYF

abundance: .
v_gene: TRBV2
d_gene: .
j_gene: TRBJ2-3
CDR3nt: TGTGCCAGCAGTGAAGAGTCAGATACGCAGTATTTT
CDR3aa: CASSEESDTQYF

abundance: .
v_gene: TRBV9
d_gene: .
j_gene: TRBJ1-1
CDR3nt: TGTGCCAGCAGCGAAGTGGGGAGGTCTGAAGCTTTCTTT
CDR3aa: CASSEVGRSEAFF

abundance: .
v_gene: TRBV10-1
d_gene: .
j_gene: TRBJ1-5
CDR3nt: TGCGCCAGCAGTGAGTCATCAGGGCCCCAGCATTTT
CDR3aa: CASSESSGPQHF

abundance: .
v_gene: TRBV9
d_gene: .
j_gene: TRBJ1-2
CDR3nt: TGTGCCAGCAGCGAAGAACAGGGCCCGAACTATGGCTACACCTTC
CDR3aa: CASSEEQGPNYGYTF

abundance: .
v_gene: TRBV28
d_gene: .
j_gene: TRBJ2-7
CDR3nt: TGTGCCAGCCTCCAACGGGGCCCCTACGAGCAGTACTTC
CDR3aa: CASLQRGPYEQYF

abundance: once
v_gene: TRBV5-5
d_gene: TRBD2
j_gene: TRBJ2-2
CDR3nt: TGTGCCAGCAGCTTAACTAGCGGGAGGGCCACCGGGGAGCTGTTTTTT
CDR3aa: CASSLTSGRATGELFF

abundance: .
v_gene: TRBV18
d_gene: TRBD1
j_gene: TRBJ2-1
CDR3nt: TGTGCCAGCTCGGGTTGGACAGGGGGAATCATTGAGCAGTTCTTC
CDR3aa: CASSGWTGGIIEQFF

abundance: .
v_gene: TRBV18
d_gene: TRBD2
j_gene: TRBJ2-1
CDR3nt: TGTGCCAGCTCACCCTCGGGAGGGCCCGATGAGCAGTTCTTC
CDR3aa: CASSPSGGPDEQFF

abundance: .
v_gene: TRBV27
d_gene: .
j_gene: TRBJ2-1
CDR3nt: TGTGCCAGCGGAACAGGGAGCTCCTACAATGAGCAGTTCTTC
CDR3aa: CASGTGSSYNEQFF

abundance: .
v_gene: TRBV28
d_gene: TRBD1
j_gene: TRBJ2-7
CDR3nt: TGTGCCAGCAGTTTAGGCGACAGGGAAGGGTACGAGCAGTACTTC
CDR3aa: CASSLGDREGYEQYF

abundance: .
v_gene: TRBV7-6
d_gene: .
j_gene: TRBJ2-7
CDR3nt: TGTGCCAGCAGCTTAGTGCCACCGCAGGGACTCGGGACCTACGAGCAGTACTTC
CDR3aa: CASSLVPPQGLGTYEQYF

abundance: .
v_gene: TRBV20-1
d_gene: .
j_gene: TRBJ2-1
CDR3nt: TGCAGTGCTAGGTACTCTCGGGAGCAGTTCTTC
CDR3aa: CSARYSREQFF

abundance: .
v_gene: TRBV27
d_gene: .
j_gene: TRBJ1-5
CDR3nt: TGTGCCAGCAGTTTCGGTCAGCGGAATCAGCCCCAGCATTTT
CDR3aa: CASSFGQRNQPQHF

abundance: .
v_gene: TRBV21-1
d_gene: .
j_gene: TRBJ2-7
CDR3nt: TGTGCCAGCAGCAAAGCGGGACAGGACTCCTACGAGCAGTACTTC
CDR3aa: CASSKAGQDSYEQYF

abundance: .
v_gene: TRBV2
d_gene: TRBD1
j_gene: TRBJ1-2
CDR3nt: TGTGCCAGCAGTGAAGCCCGGACAGGGGGGTCTGGCTACACCTTC
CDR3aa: CASSEARTGGSGYTF

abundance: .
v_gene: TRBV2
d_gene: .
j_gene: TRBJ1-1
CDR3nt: TGTGCCAGCAGTGAAAGGGTGGAGAACACTGAAGCTTTCTTT
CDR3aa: CASSERVENTEAFF

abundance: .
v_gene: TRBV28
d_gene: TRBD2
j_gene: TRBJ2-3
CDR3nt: TGTGCCAGCAGTCCCCCGGCTAGCGGGAGGGAAGCCACAGATACGCAGTATTTT
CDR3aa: CASSPPASGREATDTQYF

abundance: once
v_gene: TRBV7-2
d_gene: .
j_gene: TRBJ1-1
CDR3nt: TGTGCCAGCAGCTTAGGTAGGGGTCTCCCTGAAGCTTTCTTT
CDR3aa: CASSLGRGLPEAFF

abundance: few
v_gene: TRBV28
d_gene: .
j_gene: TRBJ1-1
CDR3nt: TGTGCCAGCAGTTCCCCAGGGCGGTTGAACACTGAAGCTTTCTTT
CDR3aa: CASSSPGRLNTEAFF

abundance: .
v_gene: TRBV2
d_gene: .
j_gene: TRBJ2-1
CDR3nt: TGTGCCAGCAGTGACCGGACCATCTTGTTGGAGCAGTTCTTC
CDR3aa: CASSDRTILLEQFF

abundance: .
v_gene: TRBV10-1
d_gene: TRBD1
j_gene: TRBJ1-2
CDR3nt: TGCGCCAGCAGTGAAACGTTGGACAGGAACGATGGCTACACCTTC
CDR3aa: CASSETLDRNDGYTF

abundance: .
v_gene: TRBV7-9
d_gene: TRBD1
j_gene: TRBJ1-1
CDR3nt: TGTGCCAGCAGCTTAGCCGGACAGGGCACTGAAGCTTTCTTT
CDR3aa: CASSLAGQGTEAFF

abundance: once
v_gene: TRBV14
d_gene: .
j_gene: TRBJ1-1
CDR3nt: TGTGCCAGCAGCCAAGAGGCGTACACTGAAGCTTTCTTT
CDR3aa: CASSQEAYTEAFF

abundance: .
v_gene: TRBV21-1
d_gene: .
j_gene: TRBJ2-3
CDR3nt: TGTGCCAGCAGCTTGACAGGACGAAGGGCAGATACGCAGTATTTT
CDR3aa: CASSLTGRRADTQYF

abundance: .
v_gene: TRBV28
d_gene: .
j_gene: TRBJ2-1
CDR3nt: TGTGCCAGCAGTCCGGACAGTCGAACCTACAATGAGCAGTTCTTC
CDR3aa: CASSPDSRTYNEQFF

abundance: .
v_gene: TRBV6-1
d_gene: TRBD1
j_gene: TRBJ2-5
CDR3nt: TGTGCCAGCAGTGCAGACAGGGTCGAGTACTTC
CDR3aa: CASSADRVEYF

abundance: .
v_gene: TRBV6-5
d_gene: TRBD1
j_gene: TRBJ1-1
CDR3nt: TGTGCCAGCAGGTCCCGGGACAGGGACACTGAAGCTTTCTTT
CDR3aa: CASRSRDRDTEAFF